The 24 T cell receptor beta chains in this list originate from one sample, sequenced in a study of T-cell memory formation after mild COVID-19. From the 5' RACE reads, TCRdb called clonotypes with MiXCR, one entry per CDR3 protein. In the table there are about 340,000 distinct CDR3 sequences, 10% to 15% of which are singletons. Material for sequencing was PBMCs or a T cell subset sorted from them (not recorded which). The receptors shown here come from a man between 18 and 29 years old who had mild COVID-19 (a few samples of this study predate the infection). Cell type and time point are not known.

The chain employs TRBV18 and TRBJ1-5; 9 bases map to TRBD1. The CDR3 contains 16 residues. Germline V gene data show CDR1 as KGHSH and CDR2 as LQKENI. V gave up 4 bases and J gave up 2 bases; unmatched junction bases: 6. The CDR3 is CASSLDRGSRNQPQHF. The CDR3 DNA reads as TGTGCCAGCTCACTCGACAGGGGGTCACGCAATCAGCCCCAGCATTTT.

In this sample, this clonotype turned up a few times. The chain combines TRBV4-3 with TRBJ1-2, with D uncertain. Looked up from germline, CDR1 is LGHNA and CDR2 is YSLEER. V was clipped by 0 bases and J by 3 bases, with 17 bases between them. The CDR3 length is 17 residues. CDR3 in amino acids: CASSQENPGDIYYGYTF. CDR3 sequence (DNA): TGCGCCAGCAGCCAAGAAAATCCCGGAGACATTTACTATGGCTACACCTTC.

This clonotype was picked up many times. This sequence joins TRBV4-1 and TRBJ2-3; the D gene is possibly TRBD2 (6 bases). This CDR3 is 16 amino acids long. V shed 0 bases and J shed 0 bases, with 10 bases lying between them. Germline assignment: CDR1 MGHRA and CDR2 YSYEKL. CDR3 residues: CASSQETSPSTDTQYF. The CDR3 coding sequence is TGCGCCAGCAGCCAAGAAACTAGCCCAAGCACAGATACGCAGTATTTT.

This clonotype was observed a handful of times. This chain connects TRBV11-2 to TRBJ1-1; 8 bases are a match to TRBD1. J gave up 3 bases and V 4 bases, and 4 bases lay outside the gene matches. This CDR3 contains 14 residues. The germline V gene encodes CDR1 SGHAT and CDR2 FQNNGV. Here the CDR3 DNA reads TGTGCCAGCAGCTCGGACAGGGAATACACTGAAGCTTTCTTT. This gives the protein CASSSDREYTEAFF.

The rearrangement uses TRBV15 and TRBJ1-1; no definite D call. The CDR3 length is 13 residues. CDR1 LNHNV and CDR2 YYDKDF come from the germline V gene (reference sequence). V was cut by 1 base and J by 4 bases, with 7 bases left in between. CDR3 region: CATSRARGTEAFF. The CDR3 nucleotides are TGTGCCACCAGCAGAGCACGGGGCACTGAAGCTTTCTTT.

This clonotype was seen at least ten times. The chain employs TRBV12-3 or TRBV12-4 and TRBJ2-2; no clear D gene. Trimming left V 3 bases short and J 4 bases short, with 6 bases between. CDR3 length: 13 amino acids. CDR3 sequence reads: CASSLRSTGELFF. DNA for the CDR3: TGTGCCAGCAGTTTGCGGTCCACCGGGGAGCTGTTTTTT.

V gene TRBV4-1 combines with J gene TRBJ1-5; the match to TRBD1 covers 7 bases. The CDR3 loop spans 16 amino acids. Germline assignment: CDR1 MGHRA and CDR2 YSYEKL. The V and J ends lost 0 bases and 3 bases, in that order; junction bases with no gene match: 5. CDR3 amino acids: CASSQDKGASNQPQHF. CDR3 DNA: TGCGCCAGCAGCCAAGATAAGGGGGCGTCCAATCAGCCCCAGCATTTT.

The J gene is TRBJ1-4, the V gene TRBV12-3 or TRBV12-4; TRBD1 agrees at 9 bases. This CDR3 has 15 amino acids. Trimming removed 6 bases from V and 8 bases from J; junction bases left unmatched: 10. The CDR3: CASRNEQGAWEKLFF. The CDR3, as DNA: TGTGCCAGCAGAAACGAACAGGGGGCTTGGGAAAAACTGTTTTTT.

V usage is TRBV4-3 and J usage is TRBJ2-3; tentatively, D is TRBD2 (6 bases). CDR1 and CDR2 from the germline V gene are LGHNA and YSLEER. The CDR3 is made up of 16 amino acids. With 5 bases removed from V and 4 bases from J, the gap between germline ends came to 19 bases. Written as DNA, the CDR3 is TGCGCCAGCAGCTGGAGGGCGGAAGGCCAATCAGATACGCAGTATTTT. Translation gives CASSWRAEGQSDTQYF.

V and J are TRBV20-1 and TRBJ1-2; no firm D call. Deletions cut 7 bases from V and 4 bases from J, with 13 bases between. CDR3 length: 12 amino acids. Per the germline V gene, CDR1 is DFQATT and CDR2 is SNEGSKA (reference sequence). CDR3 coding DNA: TGCAGTGTTCCGAGCCTGGGCTATGGCTACACCTTC. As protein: CSVPSLGYGYTF.

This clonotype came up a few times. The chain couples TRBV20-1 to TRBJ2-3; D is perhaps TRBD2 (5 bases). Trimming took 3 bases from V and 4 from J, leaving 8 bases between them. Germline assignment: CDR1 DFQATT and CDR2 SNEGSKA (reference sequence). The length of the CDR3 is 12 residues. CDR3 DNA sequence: TGCAGTGCTAGTGCCGGGGCAGATACGCAGTATTTT. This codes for CSASAGADTQYF.

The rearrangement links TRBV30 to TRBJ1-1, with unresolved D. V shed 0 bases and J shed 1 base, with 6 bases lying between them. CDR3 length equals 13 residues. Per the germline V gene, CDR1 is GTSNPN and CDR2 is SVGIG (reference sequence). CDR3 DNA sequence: TGTGCCTGGAGTGTTGAGGAGAACACTGAAGCTTTCTTT. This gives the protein CAWSVEENTEAFF.

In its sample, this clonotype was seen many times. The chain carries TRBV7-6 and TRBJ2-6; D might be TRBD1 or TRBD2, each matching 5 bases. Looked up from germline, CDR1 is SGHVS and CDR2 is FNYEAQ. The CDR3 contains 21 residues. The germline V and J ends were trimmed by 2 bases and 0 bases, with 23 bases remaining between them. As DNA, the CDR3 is TGTGCCAGCAGCTTATATTCGCCTCGGGACCTAACCGTCTCTGGGGCCAACGTCCTGACTTTC. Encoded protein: CASSLYSPRDLTVSGANVLTF.

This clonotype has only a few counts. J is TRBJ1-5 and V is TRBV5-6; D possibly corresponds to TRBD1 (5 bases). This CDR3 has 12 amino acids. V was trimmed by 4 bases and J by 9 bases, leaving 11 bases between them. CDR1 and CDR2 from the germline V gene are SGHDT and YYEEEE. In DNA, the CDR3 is TGTGCCAGCAGCCCGATCGGGGGGCCCCAGCATTTT. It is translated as CASSPIGGPQHF.

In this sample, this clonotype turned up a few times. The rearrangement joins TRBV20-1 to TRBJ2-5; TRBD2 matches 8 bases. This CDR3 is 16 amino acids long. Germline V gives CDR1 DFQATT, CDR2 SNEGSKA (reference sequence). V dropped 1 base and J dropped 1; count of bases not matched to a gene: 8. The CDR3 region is CSARAYSGESQETQYF. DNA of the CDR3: TGCAGTGCTAGAGCCTATAGCGGGGAGTCCCAAGAGACCCAGTACTTC.

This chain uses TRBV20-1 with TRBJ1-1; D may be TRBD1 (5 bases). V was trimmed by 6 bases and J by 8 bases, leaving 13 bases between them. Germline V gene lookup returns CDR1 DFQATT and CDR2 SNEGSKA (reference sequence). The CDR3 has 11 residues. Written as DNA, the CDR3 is TGCAGTGCAAGCAGGGACCGAGAAGCTTTCTTT. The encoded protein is CSASRDREAFF.

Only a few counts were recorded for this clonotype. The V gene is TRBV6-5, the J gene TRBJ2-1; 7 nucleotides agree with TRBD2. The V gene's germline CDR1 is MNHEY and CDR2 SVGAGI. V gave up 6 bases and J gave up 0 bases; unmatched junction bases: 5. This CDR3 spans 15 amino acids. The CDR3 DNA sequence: TGTGCCAGCAGGGAAGCGGGGAGCTCCTACAATGAGCAGTTCTTC. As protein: CASREAGSSYNEQFF.

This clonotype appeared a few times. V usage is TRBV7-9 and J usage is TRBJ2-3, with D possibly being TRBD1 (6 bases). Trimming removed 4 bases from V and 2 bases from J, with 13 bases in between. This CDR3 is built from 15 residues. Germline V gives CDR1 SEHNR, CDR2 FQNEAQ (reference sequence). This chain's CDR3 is CASSSTQGTTDTQYF. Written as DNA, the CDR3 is TGTGCCAGCAGCTCTACGCAGGGGACCACAGATACGCAGTATTTT.

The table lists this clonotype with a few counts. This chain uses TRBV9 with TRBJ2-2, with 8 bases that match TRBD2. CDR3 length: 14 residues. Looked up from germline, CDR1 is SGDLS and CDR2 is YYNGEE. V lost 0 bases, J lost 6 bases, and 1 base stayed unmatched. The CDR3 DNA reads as TGTGCCAGCAGCGTAGCCGGGGGGGCCGGGGAGCTGTTTTTT. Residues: CASSVAGGAGELFF.

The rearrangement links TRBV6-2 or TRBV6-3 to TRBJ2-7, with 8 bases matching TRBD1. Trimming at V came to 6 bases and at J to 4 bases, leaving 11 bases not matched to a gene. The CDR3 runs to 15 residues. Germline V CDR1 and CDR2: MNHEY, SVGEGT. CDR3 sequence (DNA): TGTGCCAGCAGCACCGCTTGGGACAGGTTTTACGAGCAGTACTTC. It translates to CASSTAWDRFYEQYF.

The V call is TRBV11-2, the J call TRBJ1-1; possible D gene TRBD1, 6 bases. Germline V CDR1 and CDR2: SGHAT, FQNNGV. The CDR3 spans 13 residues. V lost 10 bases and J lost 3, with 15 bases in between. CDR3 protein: CATRGWEDTEAFF. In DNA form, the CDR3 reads TGTGCCACGAGGGGGTGGGAGGACACTGAAGCTTTCTTT.

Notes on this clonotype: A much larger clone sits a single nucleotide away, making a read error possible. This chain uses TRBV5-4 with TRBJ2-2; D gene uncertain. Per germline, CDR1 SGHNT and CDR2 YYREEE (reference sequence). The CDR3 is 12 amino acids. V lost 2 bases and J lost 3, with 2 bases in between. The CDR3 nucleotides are TGTGCCAGCAGCTTCCACACCGGGGAGCTGTTTTTT. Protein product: CASSFHTGELFF.

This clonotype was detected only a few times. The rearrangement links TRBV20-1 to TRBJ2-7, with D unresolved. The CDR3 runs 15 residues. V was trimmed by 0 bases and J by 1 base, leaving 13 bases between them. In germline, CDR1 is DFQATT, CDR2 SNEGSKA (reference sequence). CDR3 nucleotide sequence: TGCAGTGCTAGAGATGCGGCAGGTCGGTCCTACGAGCAGTACTTC. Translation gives CSARDAAGRSYEQYF.

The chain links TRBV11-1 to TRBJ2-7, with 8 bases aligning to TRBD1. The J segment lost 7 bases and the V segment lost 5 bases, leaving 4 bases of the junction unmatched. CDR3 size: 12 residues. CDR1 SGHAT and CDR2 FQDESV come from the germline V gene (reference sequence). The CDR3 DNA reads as TGTGCCAGCAGCCTGGACAGGGAGGAGCAGTACTTC. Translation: CASSLDREEQYF.